The text below deals with one T cell receptor beta chain. Deletions cut 3 bases from V and 3 bases from J, with 22 bases between. The germline gives CDR1 MNHEY, CDR2 SMNVEV (reference sequence). CDR3 length: 18 residues. This sample was taken from a study of CD8+CD57+ T cells in acquired aplastic anemia. Both TCR beta VDJ combination and CDR3 sequence profiling were carried out. Genomic DNA was the template for this profiling. TCRdb re-called the reads through MiXCR, storing one row per CDR3 protein. The sample contains 190,000 or so distinct CDR3 sequences, around 60% of which appear only once. What was sequenced was sorted CD4+, CD8+, or CD8+CD57+ T cells (not recorded which) from PBMCs. The TCR was taken from a human donor in good health. The chain is built from TRBV27 and TRBJ2-3; D gene uncertain. CDR3 in DNA: TGTGCCAGCAGTTTCGAGGTGGGCAGCCAATGGCCAACAGATACGCAGTATTTT. Translation gives CASSFEVGSQWPTDTQYF.